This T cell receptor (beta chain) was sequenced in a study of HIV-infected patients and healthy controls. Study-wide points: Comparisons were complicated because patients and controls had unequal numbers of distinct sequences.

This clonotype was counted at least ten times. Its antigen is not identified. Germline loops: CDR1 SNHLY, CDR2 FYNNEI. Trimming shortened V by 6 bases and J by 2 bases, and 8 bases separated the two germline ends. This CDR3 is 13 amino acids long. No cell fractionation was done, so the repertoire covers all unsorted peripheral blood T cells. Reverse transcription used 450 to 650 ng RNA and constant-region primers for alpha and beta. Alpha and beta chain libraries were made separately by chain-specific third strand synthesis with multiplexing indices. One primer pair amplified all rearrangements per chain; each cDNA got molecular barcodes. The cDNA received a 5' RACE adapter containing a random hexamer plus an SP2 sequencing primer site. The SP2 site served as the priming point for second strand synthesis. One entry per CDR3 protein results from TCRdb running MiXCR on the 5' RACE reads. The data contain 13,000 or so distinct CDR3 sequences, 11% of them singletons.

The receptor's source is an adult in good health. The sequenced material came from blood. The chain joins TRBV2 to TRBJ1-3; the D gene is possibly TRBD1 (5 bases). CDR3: CASRRGPGNTIYF. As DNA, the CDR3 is TGTGCCAGCAGGCGGGGCCCTGGAAACACCATATATTTT.